These T cell receptor beta chains were read from a single sample in a study of blood T cell repertoires in COVID-19. Method: immunoSEQ multiplex PCR; TCRdb's copy keeps in-frame clones and lacks some. The repertoire holds some 200,000 clones, with around 87% as singletons. Sequenced material: PBMCs or T cells enriched from blood (not recorded which). These receptors were collected from a young man in a cohort exposed to, infected with or recovered from COVID-19 (not recorded which). Each CDR3 is given with its conserved first and last residue. A D gene is named only where the DNA matches it firmly.

cdr3_nt,cdr3_aa,v_call,d_call,j_call
TGTGCCAGCCGGACAGTGAACACTGAAGCTTTCTTT,CASRTVNTEAFF,TRBV6-5,.,TRBJ1-1
TGTGCCAGCAGCTTATACGCAGGGGAGACCCAGTACTTC,CASSLYAGETQYF,TRBV7-9,.,TRBJ2-5
TGTGCCAGCAGCCACCCGGGACAGGGGGCTTACGAGCAGTACTTC,CASSHPGQGAYEQYF,TRBV7-9,TRBD1,TRBJ2-7
TGCGCCAGCAGCCAAGGGCCCTTTAGCGGAGGGAGGACCGGGGAGCTGTTTTTT,CASSQGPFSGGRTGELFF,TRBV4-1,.,TRBJ2-2
TGTGCCAGCAGTTCTGTAGGGGCCCCAACCAACACCATATATTTT,CASSSVGAPTNTIYF,TRBV5-8,.,TRBJ1-3
TGTGCCAGCAGTTCGTTTCGGGGCAATCAGCCCCAGCATTTT,CASSSFRGNQPQHF,TRBV28,.,TRBJ1-5
TGTGCCAGCAGTTTTTGGACAGGGTCACACACTGAAGCTTTCTTT,CASSFWTGSHTEAFF,TRBV28,TRBD1,TRBJ1-1
TGCGCCAGCAGCATGACGGCGGGGAAAATTGAAGCTTTCTTT,CASSMTAGKIEAFF,TRBV5-1,.,TRBJ1-1
TGTGCCAGCAGCCAAGATGCCGAGACAGGGGTAGGCTACACCTTC,CASSQDAETGVGYTF,TRBV4-2,TRBD1,TRBJ1-2
TGCGCCAGCAGCTTGGGGACAGTTATGAACACTGAAGCTTTCTTT,CASSLGTVMNTEAFF,TRBV5-1,.,TRBJ1-1
TGTGCCAGCAGCCTAGCGGGAGGAATCTACGAGCAGTACTTC,CASSLAGGIYEQYF,TRBV6-2/TRBV6-3,TRBD2,TRBJ2-7
TGTGCCAGCAGTTTAGGTTTCGGGGAAGCCTACGAGCAGTACTTC,CASSLGFGEAYEQYF,TRBV27,.,TRBJ2-7
TGTGCCAGCAGCCTACCGGGACAGGGAAGCTACGAGCAGTACTTC,CASSLPGQGSYEQYF,TRBV11-2,TRBD1,TRBJ2-7
TGTGCCACCAGCAGAGATCAGTTCCCGGACAGGAAAAATCAGCCCCAGCATTTT,CATSRDQFPDRKNQPQHF,TRBV15,TRBD1,TRBJ1-5
TGTGCCAGCAGCTTAGGGAGGTTTAACTATGGCTACACCTTC,CASSLGRFNYGYTF,TRBV7-2,.,TRBJ1-2
TGTGCCAGCAGCTTATGGTCTAGCGGGAGTCCCGGGGAGCTGTTTTTT,CASSLWSSGSPGELFF,TRBV11-3,TRBD2,TRBJ2-2
TGTGCCAGCAGTCGGGAAATACAGGGGAGCACTGAAGCTTTCTTT,CASSREIQGSTEAFF,TRBV2,TRBD1,TRBJ1-1
TGTGCCAGCTCGCCTGACCAGGGGAAAAATCAGCCCCAGCATTTT,CASSPDQGKNQPQHF,TRBV18,.,TRBJ1-5
TGTGCCAGCACAAGGGACAATAGCAATCAGCCCCAGCATTTT,CASTRDNSNQPQHF,TRBV28,.,TRBJ1-5